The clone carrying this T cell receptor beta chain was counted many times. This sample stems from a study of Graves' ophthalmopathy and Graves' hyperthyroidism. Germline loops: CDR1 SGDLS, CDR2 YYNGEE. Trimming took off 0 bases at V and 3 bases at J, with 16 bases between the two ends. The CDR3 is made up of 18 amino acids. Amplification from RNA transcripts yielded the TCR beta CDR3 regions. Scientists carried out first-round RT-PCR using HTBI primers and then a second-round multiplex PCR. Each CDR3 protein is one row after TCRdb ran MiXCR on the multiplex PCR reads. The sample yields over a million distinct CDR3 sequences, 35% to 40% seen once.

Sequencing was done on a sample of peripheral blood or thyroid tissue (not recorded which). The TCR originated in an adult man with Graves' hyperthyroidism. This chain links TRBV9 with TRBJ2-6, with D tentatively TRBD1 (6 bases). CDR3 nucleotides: TGTGCCAGCAGCGTAGCAACAGGGCCGTTCAGTGGGGCCAACGTCCTGACTTTC. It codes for CASSVATGPFSGANVLTF. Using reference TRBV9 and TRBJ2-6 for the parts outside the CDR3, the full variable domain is DSGVTQTPKHLITATGQRVTLRCSPRSGDLSVYWYQQSLDQGLQFLIQYYNGEERAKGNILERFSAQQFPDLHSELNLSSLELGDSALYFCASSVATGPFSGANVLTFGAGSRLTVL.